This TCR beta chain stems from a study of T cell responses to AZD1222 COVID-19 vaccine. Doses given second, at about 4 or about 12 weeks, were pooled. There are 19 residues in the CDR3. Germline CDR1 MNHEY, CDR2 SVGEGT. V was clipped by 0 bases and J by 2 bases; unmatched bases: 12. Assay used: immunoSEQ multiplex PCR; TCRdb lists only in-frame clones, some missing. This sample has over 130,000 clones, with approximately 90% found just once. The sequence came from an adult who received the AZD1222 COVID-19 vaccine. Here the sequenced sample was peripheral blood, taken 28 days after the second AZD1222 dose. This chain links TRBV6-2 or TRBV6-3 with TRBJ1-5, with TRBD1 identical over 8 bases. The CDR3 region has the DNA TGTGCCAGCAGTTACTCGATTGGCCAGGGGGCAGGAGGCAATCAGCCCCAGCATTTT. This sequence encodes CASSYSIGQGAGGNQPQHF.